A selection of T cell receptor beta chains follows, all from one sample in a study of T cells in Graves' hyperthyroidism and ophthalmopathy. Each CDR3 protein gets one entry after TCRdb re-called the multiplex PCR reads with MiXCR. This sample carries around 800,000 distinct CDR3 sequences, 35% to 45% of them seen once, and the ten largest clones take more than 7%. Sequenced material: blood. The receptors were gathered from a man between 18 and 35 years old with Graves' hyperthyroidism. The CDR3 runs from the conserved cysteine through the conserved F or W. The order of the fields is D gene, clone size, V gene, J gene, CDR3 DNA, CDR3 protein. The D gene is left open where the match is weak. A clone size is listed for some rows: how often the clone was seen (once, few, many), or a class if it is expanded.

D: -
size: many
V: TRBV20-1
J: TRBJ1-5
DNA: TGCAGTGCTAGATGGGCAGCCAATCAGCCCCAGCATTTT
CDR3: CSARWAANQPQHF

D: TRBD1
size: many
V: TRBV7-9
J: TRBJ2-5
DNA: TGTGCCAGCAGCCCGGGACAGTCAAGCCAGTACTTC
CDR3: CASSPGQSSQYF

D: TRBD1
size: many
V: TRBV29-1
J: TRBJ2-7
DNA: TGCAGCGTCCGGACAGGGGCCAGCGAGCAGTACTTC
CDR3: CSVRTGASEQYF

D: TRBD1
size: many
V: TRBV15
J: TRBJ1-2
DNA: TGTGCCACCAGCTTAGACAGGGAGTACTATGGCTACACCTTC
CDR3: CATSLDREYYGYTF

D: TRBD2
size: -
V: TRBV2
J: TRBJ2-5
DNA: TGTGCCAGCTCACCGGTCCGGGGGGGCCGGGAGACCCAGTACTTC
CDR3: CASSPVRGGRETQYF

D: TRBD2
size: -
V: TRBV15
J: TRBJ2-6
DNA: TGTGCCACCAGCAGATCCCGGGGGGGGAGCATGAACACTGAAGCTTTC
CDR3: CATSRSRGGSMNTEAF

D: -
size: -
V: TRBV7-8
J: TRBJ2-2
DNA: TGTGCCAGCAGCTTAGATCCGGGGGCCGAGGAGCTGTTTTTT
CDR3: CASSLDPGAEELFF

D: -
size: -
V: TRBV2
J: TRBJ1-6
DNA: TGTGCCAGCAGCCTCCGGGAGGGACACTATAATTCACCCCTCCACTTT
CDR3: CASSLREGHYNSPLHF

D: -
size: -
V: TRBV12-3/TRBV12-4
J: TRBJ2-7
DNA: TGTGCCAGCGGTCAGGCGAAGTACGAGCAGTACTTC
CDR3: CASGQAKYEQYF

D: TRBD1
size: -
V: TRBV9
J: TRBJ1-2
DNA: TGTGCCAGCAGCGGCCGGGACAGGGCTGTGGTAGGCTACACCTTC
CDR3: CASSGRDRAVVGYTF

D: -
size: many
V: TRBV12-3/TRBV12-4
J: TRBJ1-1
DNA: TGTGCCGCCGTCCGGGGGGGCAACACTGAAGCTTTCTTT
CDR3: CAAVRGGNTEAFF

D: -
size: many
V: TRBV7-8
J: TRBJ1-2
DNA: TGTGCCAGCAGCTTCGGCAGGGAGGCGGTGACCTTC
CDR3: CASSFGREAVTF

D: -
size: few
V: TRBV11-2
J: TRBJ1-5
DNA: TGTGCCAGCAGCCCGACAAGTAATAGTCAGCCCCAGCATTTT
CDR3: CASSPTSNSQPQHF

D: -
size: -
V: TRBV5-4
J: TRBJ1-5
DNA: TGTGCCTGGAGTGTACGCGGCAATCAGCCCCAGCATTTT
CDR3: CAWSVRGNQPQHF

D: -
size: few
V: TRBV7-8
J: TRBJ1-1
DNA: TGTGCCAGCAGCCGCTCGGAAGGGAACACTGAAGCTTTCTTT
CDR3: CASSRSEGNTEAFF

D: -
size: -
V: TRBV20-1
J: TRBJ2-2
DNA: TGCAGTGCTAGAGGCGAGACCGTAAACACCGGGGAGCTGTTTTTT
CDR3: CSARGETVNTGELFF

D: TRBD1
size: -
V: TRBV2
J: TRBJ1-5
DNA: TGTGCCAGCGGGACAGGGGGCCCTCAGCCCCAGCATTTT
CDR3: CASGTGGPQPQHF

D: -
size: few
V: TRBV12-3/TRBV12-4
J: TRBJ2-7
DNA: TGTGCCAGCAGTCCTGCCCATACCACCAGCTACGAGCAGTACTTC
CDR3: CASSPAHTTSYEQYF

D: -
size: once
V: TRBV9
J: TRBJ2-7
DNA: TGTGCCAGCAGCCCCCCATTGGCAGGGCTCGACGAGCAGTACTTC
CDR3: CASSPPLAGLDEQYF

D: -
size: -
V: TRBV7-6
J: TRBJ1-3
DNA: TGTGCCAGCACCCCCATCGTGGGAGGGAACACCATATATTTT
CDR3: CASTPIVGGNTIYF

D: -
size: few
V: TRBV12-3/TRBV12-4
J: TRBJ1-3
DNA: TGTGCCAGCAGTTTGTCGGATATACACACCATATATTTT
CDR3: CASSLSDIHTIYF

D: -
size: few
V: TRBV19
J: TRBJ1-5
DNA: TGTGCCAGTAGTCTCGGACAGCTACAGGATCAGCCCCAGCATTTT
CDR3: CASSLGQLQDQPQHF

D: TRBD1
size: -
V: TRBV15
J: TRBJ2-7
DNA: TGTGCCACCATCAGAGAAGAAGACAGGGCCTACGAGCAGTACTTC
CDR3: CATIREEDRAYEQYF

D: -
size: -
V: TRBV20-1
J: TRBJ2-5
DNA: TGCAGTGTGGGGATAGAGACCCAGTACTTC
CDR3: CSVGIETQYF

D: -
size: -
V: TRBV10-3
J: TRBJ2-7
DNA: TGTGCCAGCAGTGAGGTCAGGGCGGGGTCCTACGAGCAGTACTTC
CDR3: CASSEVRAGSYEQYF

D: -
size: many
V: TRBV19
J: TRBJ2-3
DNA: TGTGCCAGTAGTACGGGGGCAGATACGCAGTATTTT
CDR3: CASSTGADTQYF